This TCR beta chain was retrieved from a study of blood T cell repertoires in COVID-19. CDR3 length equals 19 residues. The V and J ends lost 2 bases and 0 bases, in that order; junction bases with no gene match: 12. Per germline, CDR1 MGHRA and CDR2 YSYEKL. As originally analysed: Reference gene primer amplification gave estimated nucleated cell counts. Sequenced by immunoSEQ multiplex PCR; TCRdb stores in-frame clones only, minus some. V, J and clone size derive from that table, while D and trimming were established from the DNA sequence. The sample yields 200,000 to 250,000 clones, about 85% seen once.

Sequencing was done on a sample of peripheral blood. This clonotype was sampled from a man between 25 and 39 years old who had recovered from COVID-19. This rearrangement joins TRBV4-1 to TRBJ1-2, with 10 bases aligning to TRBD1. The CDR3 is CASSQRRQGAPVTNYGYTF. The CDR3 DNA sequence: TGCGCCAGCAGCCAACGAAGACAGGGGGCTCCGGTTACTAACTATGGCTACACCTTC.